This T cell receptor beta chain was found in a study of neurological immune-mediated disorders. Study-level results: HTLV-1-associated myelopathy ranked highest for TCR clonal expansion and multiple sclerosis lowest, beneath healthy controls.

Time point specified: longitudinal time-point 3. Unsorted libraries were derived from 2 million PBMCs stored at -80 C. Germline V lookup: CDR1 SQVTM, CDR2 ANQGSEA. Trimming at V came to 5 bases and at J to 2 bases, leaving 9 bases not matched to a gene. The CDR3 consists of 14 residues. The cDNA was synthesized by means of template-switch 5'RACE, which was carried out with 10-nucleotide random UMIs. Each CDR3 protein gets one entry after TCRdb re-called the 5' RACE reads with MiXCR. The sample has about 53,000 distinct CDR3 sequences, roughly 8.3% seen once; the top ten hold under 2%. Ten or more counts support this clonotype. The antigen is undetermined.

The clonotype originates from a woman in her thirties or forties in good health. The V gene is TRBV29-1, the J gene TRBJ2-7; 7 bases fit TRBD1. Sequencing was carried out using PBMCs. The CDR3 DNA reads TGCAGCGTTCGACAGGGCGGCCCGGCCTACGAGCAGTACTTC. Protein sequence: CSVRQGGPAYEQYF.